This T cell receptor (beta chain) is drawn from a study of Tregs in tolerant kidney transplant recipients. Study context: Mixed chimerism was transient after nonmyeloablative marrow transplants from related graft donors.

Study-level points and caveats: Tregs expanded with activated donor B cells seemed most donor-specific.

Comment on this clone: Its antigen remains unknown.

Some clones are missing from TCRdb's copy, which holds only in-frame ones; the method was immunoSEQ multiplex PCR. The sample records 85,000 to 100,000 clones, roughly 93% being singletons. This CDR3 region has 13 residues. The chain links TRBV21-1 to TRBJ1-1. TRBV21-1 constitutes a pseudogene. Sample: CD4+ T cells from blood, taken before the transplant. The TCR was taken from a human donor who received a combined kidney and bone marrow transplant. CDR3 loop: CASMRRKNTEAFF. As DNA, the CDR3 is TGTGCCAGCATGCGGCGGAAAAACACTGAAGCTTTCTTT.